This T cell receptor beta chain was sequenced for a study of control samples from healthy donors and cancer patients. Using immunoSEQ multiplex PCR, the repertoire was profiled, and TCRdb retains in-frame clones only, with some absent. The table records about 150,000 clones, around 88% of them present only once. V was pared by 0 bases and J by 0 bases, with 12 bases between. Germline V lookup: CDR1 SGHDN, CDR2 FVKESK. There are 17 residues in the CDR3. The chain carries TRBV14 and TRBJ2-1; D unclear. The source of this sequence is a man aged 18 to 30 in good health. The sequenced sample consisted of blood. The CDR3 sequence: CASSQDSGYPSYNEQFF. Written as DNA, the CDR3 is TGTGCCAGCAGCCAAGATTCAGGCTACCCCTCCTACAATGAGCAGTTCTTC.